One and the same sample provided the 29 T cell receptor beta chains below, sequenced in a study of shared clonotypes between healthy human individuals. Sequenced by immunoSEQ multiplex PCR; TCRdb stores in-frame clones only, minus some. The table lists about 490,000 clones, 75% to 85% of them singletons. Sequencing was done on a sample of PBMCs. The receptors come from a woman aged 40 to 50 in good health. Some clones in this sample may be carry-over from other donors' samples.

This clone occurred many times. The chain couples TRBV7-9 to TRBJ1-2; 7 nucleotides match TRBD1. Germline assignment: CDR1 SEHNR and CDR2 FQNEAQ (reference sequence). V trimming: 4 bases; J trimming: 4 bases; junction bases outside the gene matches: 12. This CDR3 comprises 16 residues. DNA for the CDR3: TGTGCCAGCAGCTCAAGAGAGGACAGGACCAGCTATGGCTACACCTTC. Its translation: CASSSREDRTSYGYTF.

The rearrangement uses TRBV15 and TRBJ2-1, with 13 positions matching TRBD2. CDR1 LNHNV and CDR2 YYDKDF come from the germline V gene (reference sequence). The CDR3 loop spans 15 amino acids. V was clipped by 3 bases and J by 5 bases; unmatched bases: 1. The CDR3 sequence: CATSSGLAGDNEQFF. The CDR3 DNA reads TGTGCCACCAGCAGCGGACTAGCGGGAGACAATGAGCAGTTCTTC.

V and J are TRBV25-1 and TRBJ1-2; D is unresolved. In germline, CDR1 is MGHDK, CDR2 SYGVNS. CDR3 size: 11 residues. The V end was cut by 4 bases, the J end by 5 bases, with 5 bases between. CDR3 loop: CASSGGYGYTF. The CDR3 DNA follows: TGTGCCAGCAGTGGAGGGTATGGCTACACCTTC.

The gene calls are TRBV14 and TRBJ1-2; unclear D gene. The CDR3 has 12 residues. V was pared by 1 base and J by 4 bases, with 4 bases between. Germline lookup yields CDR1 SGHDN and CDR2 FVKESK. This CDR3 is CASSQGVYGYTF. The CDR3 region has the DNA TGTGCCAGCAGCCAAGGAGTCTATGGCTACACCTTC. Combining the CDR3 with reference TRBV14 and TRBJ1-2 gives the whole variable domain EAGVTQFPSHSVIEKGQTVTLRCDPISGHDNLYWYRRVMGKEIKFLLHFVKESKQDESGMPNNRFLAERTGGTYSTLKVQPAELEDSGVYFCASSQGVYGYTFGSGTRLTVV.

There are many counts of this clone. The chain carries TRBV5-4 and TRBJ1-2, with D possibly matching TRBD1 (6 bases). Germline V gives CDR1 SGHNT, CDR2 YYREEE (reference sequence). The germline V and J ends were trimmed by 4 bases and 3 bases, with 16 bases remaining between them. The CDR3 loop spans 15 amino acids. CDR3 DNA sequence: TGTGCCAGCAGCCTGGGGGGGGCCAGTGACTATGGCTACACCTTC. This codes for CASSLGGASDYGYTF.

The chain has TRBV30 and TRBJ2-1; either TRBD1 or TRBD2 may fit D (5 bases each). Germline CDR1 and CDR2: GTSNPN and SVGIG (reference sequence). Deletions cut 0 bases from V and 9 bases from J, with 15 bases between. CDR3 length: 14 residues. The CDR3 DNA reads as TGTGCCTGGAGTGTAGCCTACCGGGGCGCTGAGCAGTTCTTC. Amino acids: CAWSVAYRGAEQFF.

The chain couples TRBV5-1 to TRBJ1-1; 7 bases line up with TRBD1. V lost 2 bases, J lost 0 bases, and 7 bases stayed unmatched. The CDR3 has 16 residues. Germline loops: CDR1 SGHRS, CDR2 YFSETQ. The CDR3 region is CASSLQGNRMNTEAFF. The CDR3 DNA follows: TGCGCCAGCAGCTTACAGGGGAATCGGATGAACACTGAAGCTTTCTTT.

The chain is built from TRBV9 and TRBJ2-1; TRBD2 agrees at 7 bases. The CDR3 totals 14 residues. V shed 0 bases, J shed 8 bases, and the junction held 5 bases outside the gene matches. Germline lookup yields CDR1 SGDLS and CDR2 YYNGEE. CDR3 sequence (DNA): TGTGCCAGCAGCGTAGCCGGGGGGATCGATGAGCAGTTCTTC. Translated, it gives CASSVAGGIDEQFF.

The chain recombines TRBV6-5 with TRBJ2-1; D perhaps matches TRBD1 (5 bases). Germline V gives CDR1 MNHEY, CDR2 SVGAGI. Trimming removed 0 bases from V and 7 bases from J, with 13 bases in between. This CDR3 region has 15 residues. In DNA form, the CDR3 reads TGTGCCAGCAGTTACTCGACCCAGGGTAGGAATGAGCAGTTCTTC. As protein: CASSYSTQGRNEQFF.

CDR3 bases: TGTGCCACCAGCAGAGATTCGGGAGGGTTAGATACGCAGTATTTT. It is translated as CATSRDSGGLDTQYF. The rearrangement uses TRBV15 and TRBJ2-3; 8 nucleotides agree with TRBD2. The V gene's germline CDR1 is LNHNV and CDR2 YYDKDF (reference sequence). With 0 bases clipped from V and 5 bases from J, the junction kept 4 bases outside the gene matches. CDR3 length: 15 amino acids.

The gene calls are TRBV28 and TRBJ1-5; 7 positions agree with TRBD1. This CDR3 is 15 amino acids long. V was pared by 3 bases and J by 4 bases, with 6 bases of the junction left unmatched. The germline gives CDR1 MDHEN, CDR2 SYDVKM. CDR3 in DNA: TGTGCCAGCAGTTTCGGGCAGGGGGTGAATCAGCCCCAGCATTTT. Its protein product is CASSFGQGVNQPQHF.

In this sample, this clone turned up once. The chain has TRBV18 and TRBJ1-5; D not certain. The CDR3 extends over 13 amino acids. Per the germline V gene, CDR1 is KGHSH and CDR2 is LQKENI. Trimming took off 1 base at V and 6 bases at J, with 7 bases between the two ends. CDR3 nucleotides: TGTGCCAGCTCACCACAACACGGTCAGCCCCAGCATTTT. As protein: CASSPQHGQPQHF.

This clone was picked up a small number of times. This rearrangement joins TRBV4-3 to TRBJ2-1; 9 bases are a match to TRBD2. This CDR3 region has 14 residues. Germline CDR1 reads LGHNA; CDR2 reads YSLEER. V was clipped by 8 bases and J by 7 bases; unmatched bases: 9. DNA for the CDR3: TGCGCCAGCTCCCGGGGCGGGAGGGGGAATGAGCAGTTCTTC. This gives the protein CASSRGGRGNEQFF.

This clone was detected a few times. It is likely a read error: a sequence one base away is far more abundant. Since the CDR3 does not end with the conserved phenylalanine or tryptophan, this likely comes from a read error. The gene calls are TRBV4-3 and TRBJ1-1; D is unclear. Germline lookup yields CDR1 LGHNA and CDR2 YSLEER. CDR3 length equals 15 residues. Trimming cost V 1 base and J 4 bases, with 13 bases left between them. CDR3 sequence (DNA): TGCGCCAGCAGCCAAGTGGGCAGTCACCCCACTGAAGCTTTCTAT. Translation: CASSQVGSHPTEAFY.

The chain recombines TRBV5-4 with TRBJ2-2, with TRBD2 matching over 8 bases. V shed 4 bases, J shed 0 bases, and the junction held 2 bases outside the gene matches. This CDR3 spans 15 amino acids. The germline V gene has CDR1 SGHNT and CDR2 YYREEE (reference sequence). CDR3 nucleotides: TGTGCCAGCAGCCAGGGACTAGCGAACACCGGGGAGCTGTTTTTT. Translating it yields CASSQGLANTGELFF.

The chain recombines TRBV6-1 with TRBJ2-5; D is ambiguous. CDR3 length equals 13 residues. V lost 1 base and J lost 2, with 5 bases in between. CDR1 MNHNS and CDR2 SASEGT come from the germline V gene. The DNA for the CDR3 is TGTGCCAGCAGTGAAGGTCCACAAGAGACCCAGTACTTC. Encoded protein: CASSEGPQETQYF.

The J gene is TRBJ2-7, the V gene TRBV28, with 8 positions matching TRBD1. Germline trimming cut 2 bases from V and 4 bases from J; bases unmatched to any gene: 4. The CDR3 is 14 amino acids. CDR1 and CDR2 (germline): MDHEN, SYDVKM. The CDR3 DNA reads TGTGCCAGCAGTTTAGCAGGGGGCGGGTACGAGCAGTACTTC. Translating gives CASSLAGGGYEQYF.

The rearrangement joins TRBV9 to TRBJ1-1, with D maybe TRBD1 (5 bases). CDR1 and CDR2 from the germline V gene are SGDLS and YYNGEE. V dropped 4 bases and J dropped 4 bases, with 14 bases sitting between them. CDR3 size: 14 residues. The CDR3: CASSLQGWGTEAFF. The CDR3 DNA reads as TGTGCCAGCAGCCTTCAGGGCTGGGGCACTGAAGCTTTCTTT.

The chain is built from TRBV18 and TRBJ1-2, with unresolved D. CDR1 and CDR2 from the germline V gene are KGHSH and LQKENI. V was cut by 2 bases and J by 8 bases, with 9 bases left in between. This CDR3 is built from 12 residues. CDR3 region: CASSPDREGYTF. The CDR3, as DNA: TGTGCCAGCTCACCAGACCGGGAAGGCTACACCTTC.

The chain combines TRBV27 with TRBJ2-6; TRBD2 aligns across 8 bases. The junction had 3 bases not matched to a gene; V was cut back by 3 bases and J by 2 bases. In germline, CDR1 is MNHEY, CDR2 SMNVEV (reference sequence). CDR3 length equals 16 residues. CDR3 coding DNA: TGTGCCAGCAGTTTGCAAGCGGGAGCTGGGGCCAACGTCCTGACTTTC. Its protein is CASSLQAGAGANVLTF.

The chain employs TRBV27 and TRBJ2-1; D possibly uses TRBD1 or TRBD2 (5 bases each). CDR1 and CDR2 (germline): MNHEY, SMNVEV (reference sequence). V was pared by 6 bases and J by 2 bases, with 17 bases between. CDR3 length equals 16 residues. CDR3 sequence (DNA): TGTGCCAGCAGCTTTCGGGGCGACTCGGCCTACAATGAGCAGTTCTTC. This gives the protein CASSFRGDSAYNEQFF.

The CDR3 nucleotides read TGTGCCAGCTCACTCGAGAGGACAGGGGAAGAGACCCAGTACTTC. Amino acids: CASSLERTGEETQYF. The J gene is TRBJ2-5, the V gene TRBV18; 9 nucleotides align to TRBD1. Losses at the gene ends were 4 bases for V and 3 bases for J; bases not matched to a gene: 6. CDR3 length: 15 amino acids. Germline CDR1 KGHSH, CDR2 LQKENI.

V and J are TRBV5-1 and TRBJ1-1; D not resolved. CDR3 size: 15 residues. Germline-derived CDR1 and CDR2 are SGHRS and YFSETQ. V was trimmed by 0 bases and J by 3 bases, leaving 12 bases between them. The CDR3 bases are TGCGCCAGCAGCTTGGAGAACAGCTTGGACACTGAAGCTTTCTTT. Its protein is CASSLENSLDTEAFF.

The sample holds a few counts of this clone. The CDR3 does not close with the conserved phenylalanine or tryptophan, likely indicating a read error. This sequence joins TRBV6-5 and TRBJ1-5; TRBD1 is a possible D gene (6 bases). Germline V gene data show CDR1 as MNHEY and CDR2 as SVGAGI. The V end lost 5 bases, the J end lost 4 bases, and 9 bases lay between the germline ends. This CDR3 is built from 13 residues. CDR3 coding DNA: TGTGCCAGCAGTCCAGACAGGAATCAGCCCCAGCATTCT. Encoded protein: CASSPDRNQPQHS.

V is TRBV28 and J is TRBJ1-6, with D possibly matching TRBD1 (6 bases). Germline V gene lookup returns CDR1 MDHEN and CDR2 SYDVKM. The V and J ends lost 7 bases and 14 bases respectively, with 21 bases between them. The CDR3 is made up of 14 amino acids. CDR3 loop: CASNPRQAIEALHF. CDR3 sequence (DNA): TGTGCCAGCAACCCTAGACAGGCTATAGAGGCCCTCCACTTT. Using reference TRBV28 and TRBJ1-6 for the parts outside the CDR3, the full variable domain is DVKVTQSSRYLVKRTGEKVFLECVQDMDHENMFWYRQDPGLGLRLIYFSYDVKMKEKGDIPEGYSVSREKKERFSLILESASTNQTSMYLCASNPRQAIEALHFGNGTRLTVT.

In this sample, this clone turned up once. The J gene is TRBJ2-3, the V gene TRBV5-1; D is unclear. Trimming pared 0 bases from V and 2 bases from J, leaving 10 bases between. There are 15 residues in the CDR3. Per the germline V gene, CDR1 is SGHRS and CDR2 is YFSETQ. The CDR3 spells CASSLDRPDTDTQYF. DNA of the CDR3: TGCGCCAGCAGCTTGGACAGACCAGACACAGATACGCAGTATTTT.

The chain combines TRBV7-2 with TRBJ2-5; a possible D gene is TRBD1 (6 bases). Per the germline V gene, CDR1 is SGHTA and CDR2 is FQGNSA. V dropped 2 bases and J dropped 3 bases, with 10 bases sitting between them. The CDR3 has 14 amino acids. CDR3 loop: CASSLSAGEETQYF. Written as DNA, the CDR3 is TGTGCCAGCAGCTTATCGGCAGGGGAAGAGACCCAGTACTTC.

The CDR3 DNA reads as TGCGCCAGCAGCCAATTTTCTGCTGGCCCTAGCACAGATACGCAGTATTTT. Its protein is CASSQFSAGPSTDTQYF. The chain carries TRBV4-3 and TRBJ2-3; no firm D call. Germline V CDR1 and CDR2: LGHNA, YSLEER. The CDR3 length is 17 residues. V lost 2 bases and J lost 0, with 15 bases in between.

This clone was found many times. This chain uses TRBV6-1 with TRBJ2-1; D unresolved. The CDR3 runs 14 residues. Deletions cut 1 base from V and 4 bases from J, with 8 bases between. Germline assignment: CDR1 MNHNS and CDR2 SASEGT. As DNA, the CDR3 is TGTGCCAGCAGTGAAGAACAGAGTTACAATGAGCAGTTCTTC. Translating it yields CASSEEQSYNEQFF.